This T cell receptor (beta chain) was captured by sequencing in a study of high-grade serous ovarian cancer treatment subgroups. Tumor tissue was taken before any definitive surgery or chemotherapy was given. Data came from immunoSEQ multiplex PCR; TCRdb stores just in-frame clones and leaves some out. Of 2,500 to 3,500 clones in the sample, 63% were seen once. Concerning this clone itself: Its target is unknown.

Findings and caveats of the study: Repertoire similarity ranged roughly 0.095 to 0.79 between tumors of one patient.

Deletions cut 4 bases from V and 4 bases from J, with 8 bases between. CDR1 is MNHEY, CDR2 SMNVEV, per germline (reference sequence). The CDR3 sequence is 12 residues long. The sequence was obtained from a human donor with high-grade serous ovarian cancer. Sequencing was carried out using tumor tissue. V is TRBV27 and J is TRBJ2-7; D gene unclear. CDR3: CASSWSGYEQYF. In DNA form, the CDR3 reads TGTGCCAGCAGTTGGTCCGGTTACGAGCAGTACTTC.